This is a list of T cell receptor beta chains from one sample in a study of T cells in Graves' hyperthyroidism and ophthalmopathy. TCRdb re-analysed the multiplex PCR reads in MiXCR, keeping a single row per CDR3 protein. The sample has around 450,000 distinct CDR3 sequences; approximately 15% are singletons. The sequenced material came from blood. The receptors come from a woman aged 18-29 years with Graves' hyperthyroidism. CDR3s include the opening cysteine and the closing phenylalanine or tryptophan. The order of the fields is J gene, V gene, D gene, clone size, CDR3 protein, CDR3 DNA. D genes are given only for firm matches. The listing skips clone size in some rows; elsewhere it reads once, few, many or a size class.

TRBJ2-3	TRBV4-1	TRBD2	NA	CASSQDGLAGAATSTDTQYF	TGCGCCAGCAGCCAGGACGGACTAGCGGGGGCCGCAACTAGCACAGATACGCAGTATTTT
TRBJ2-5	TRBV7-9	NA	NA	CASSARAKETQYF	TGTGCCAGCAGCGCACGGGCGAAGGAGACCCAGTACTTC
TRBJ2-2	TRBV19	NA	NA	CASSIDRWGYRTGELFF	TGTGCCAGTAGTATAGATCGTTGGGGGTACAGGACCGGGGAGCTGTTTTTT
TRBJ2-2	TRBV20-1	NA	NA	CSARHNTGELFF	TGCAGTGCTAGACATAACACCGGGGAGCTGTTTTTT
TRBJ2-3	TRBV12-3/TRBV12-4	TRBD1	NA	CASSGTGSPADSQYF	TGTGCCAGCAGTGGGACAGGGTCCCCCGCCGATTCGCAGTATTTT
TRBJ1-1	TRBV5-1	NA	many	CASSRGDSMNTEAFF	TGCGCCAGCAGCCGGGGAGACTCTATGAACACTGAAGCTTTCTTT
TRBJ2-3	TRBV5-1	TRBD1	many	CASGPRTGAMDTQYF	TGCGCCAGCGGGCCCCGGACAGGGGCGATGGATACGCAGTATTTT
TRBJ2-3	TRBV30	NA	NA	CAWESRGQTDTQYF	TGTGCCTGGGAGAGTAGGGGTCAAACAGATACGCAGTATTTT
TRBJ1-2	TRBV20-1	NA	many	CSARERGQPRGYGYTF	TGCAGTGCTAGAGAGCGCGGGCAGCCCAGAGGGTATGGCTACACCTTC
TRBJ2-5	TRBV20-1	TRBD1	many	CSARAAGGIETQYF	TGCAGTGCTAGAGCGGCAGGGGGCATAGAGACCCAGTACTTC
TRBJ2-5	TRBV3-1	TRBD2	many	CASSPGTSGFQETQYF	TGTGCCAGCAGCCCAGGAACTAGCGGGTTTCAAGAGACCCAGTACTTC
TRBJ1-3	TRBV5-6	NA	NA	CASSPNLYSGNTIYF	TGTGCCAGCAGCCCGAACTTATACTCTGGAAACACCATATATTTT
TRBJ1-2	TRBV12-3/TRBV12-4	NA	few	CASSRGQNDYGYTF	TGTGCCAGCAGTCGGGGGCAAAATGATTATGGCTACACCTTC
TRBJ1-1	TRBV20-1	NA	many	CSARDRTGSNTEAFF	TGCAGTGCTAGAGATCGCACAGGGTCGAACACTGAAGCTTTCTTT